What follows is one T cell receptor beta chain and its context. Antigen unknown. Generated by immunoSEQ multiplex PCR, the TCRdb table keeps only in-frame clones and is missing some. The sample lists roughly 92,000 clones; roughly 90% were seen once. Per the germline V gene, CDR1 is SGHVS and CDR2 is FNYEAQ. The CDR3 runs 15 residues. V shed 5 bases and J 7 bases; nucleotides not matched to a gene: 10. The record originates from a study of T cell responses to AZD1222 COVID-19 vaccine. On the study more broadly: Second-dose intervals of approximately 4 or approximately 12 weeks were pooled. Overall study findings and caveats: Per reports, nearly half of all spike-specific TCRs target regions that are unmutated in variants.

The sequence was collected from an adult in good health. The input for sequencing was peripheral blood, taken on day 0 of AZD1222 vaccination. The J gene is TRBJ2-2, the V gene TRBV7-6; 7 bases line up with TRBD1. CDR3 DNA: TGTGCCAGCAGCCTATCAGACAGGGTCGGCGGGGAGCTGTTTTTT. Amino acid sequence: CASSLSDRVGGELFF.